This T cell receptor (beta chain) is drawn from a study of blood T cell repertoires in COVID-19. Turning to the study itself: Some COVID-19 samples were acute and others convalescent; all came from the United States, Italy and Spain. The cDNA or gDNA used as material had been derived from T cells, B-cell-depleted T cells, or PBMCs.

Trimming stripped 1 base from V and 2 bases from J, with 17 bases between. CDR1 is SGHTA and CDR2 is FQGNSA in the germline V gene. CDR3 length: 17 residues. This clone came up a few times. In the original analysis: Scientists estimated how many nucleated cells there were by amplifying reference gene primers. Measured with immunoSEQ multiplex PCR; TCRdb has only the in-frame clones, and not every one. The D gene and trimming were derived from the DNA, and the V and J assignments and clone size from that table. The table has 380,000 or so clones, more than 65% seen once; the top ten hold around 1.1%. This TCR was recovered from a human donor with acute or convalescent COVID-19. The donor label of this sample is uncertain. Sequenced material: peripheral blood. The chain uses TRBV7-2 and TRBJ1-2; D possibly corresponds to TRBD1 (6 bases). The CDR3 here is CASSLVAGLGTNYGYTF. CDR3 nucleotides: TGTGCCAGCAGCTTAGTCGCAGGGTTGGGGACAAACTATGGCTACACCTTC. The variable domain in full, completed from reference TRBV7-2 and TRBJ1-2, reads GAGVSQSPSNKVTEKGKDVELRCDPISGHTALYWYRQSLGQGLEFLIYFQGNSAPDKSGLPSDRFSAERTGGSVSTLTIQRTQQEDSAVYLCASSLVAGLGTNYGYTFGSGTRLTVV.